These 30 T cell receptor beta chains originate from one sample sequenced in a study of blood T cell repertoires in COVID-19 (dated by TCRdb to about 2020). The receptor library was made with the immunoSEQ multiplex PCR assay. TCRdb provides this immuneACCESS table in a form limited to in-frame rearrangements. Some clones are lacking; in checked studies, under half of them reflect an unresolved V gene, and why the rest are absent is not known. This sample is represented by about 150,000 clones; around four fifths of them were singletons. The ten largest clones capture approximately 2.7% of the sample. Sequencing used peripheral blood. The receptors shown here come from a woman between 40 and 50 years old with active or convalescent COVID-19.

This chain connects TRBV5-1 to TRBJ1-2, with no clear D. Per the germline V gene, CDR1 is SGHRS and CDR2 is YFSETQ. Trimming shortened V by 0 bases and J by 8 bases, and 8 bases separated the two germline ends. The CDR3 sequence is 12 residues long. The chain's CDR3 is CASSLDTRGYTF. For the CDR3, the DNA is TGCGCCAGCAGCTTGGATACTCGAGGCTACACCTTC.

The DNA of the CDR3 is TGTGCCAGTAGTCCCCCGACAGGGGGCGGTCAGCCCCAGCATTTT. It is translated as CASSPPTGGGQPQHF. The chain joins TRBV19 to TRBJ1-5; 10 bases fit TRBD1. V lost 5 bases to trimming and J lost 6 bases; unmatched junction nucleotides: 7. The CDR3 contains 15 residues. Germline V gene data show CDR1 as LNHDA and CDR2 as SQIVND (reference sequence).

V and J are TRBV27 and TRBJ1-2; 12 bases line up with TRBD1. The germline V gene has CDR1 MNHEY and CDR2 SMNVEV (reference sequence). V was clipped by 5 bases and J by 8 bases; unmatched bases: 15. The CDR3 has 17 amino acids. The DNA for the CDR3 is TGTGCCAGCAGTGAACTGGGACAGGGGGCATTGGTAGACGGCTACACCTTC. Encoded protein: CASSELGQGALVDGYTF.

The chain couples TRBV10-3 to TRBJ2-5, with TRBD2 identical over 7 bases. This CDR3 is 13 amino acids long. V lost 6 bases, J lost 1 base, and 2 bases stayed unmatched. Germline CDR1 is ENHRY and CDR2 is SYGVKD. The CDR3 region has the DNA TGTGCCATCAGCTCTAGCGGCCAAGAGACCCAGTACTTC. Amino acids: CAISSSGQETQYF.

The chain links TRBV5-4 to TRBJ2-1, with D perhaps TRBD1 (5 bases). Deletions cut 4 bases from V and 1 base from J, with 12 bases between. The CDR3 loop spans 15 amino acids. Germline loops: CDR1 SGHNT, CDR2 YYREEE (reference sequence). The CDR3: CASSPEQGSYNEQFF. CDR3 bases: TGTGCCAGCAGCCCCGAGCAGGGATCCTACAATGAGCAGTTCTTC.

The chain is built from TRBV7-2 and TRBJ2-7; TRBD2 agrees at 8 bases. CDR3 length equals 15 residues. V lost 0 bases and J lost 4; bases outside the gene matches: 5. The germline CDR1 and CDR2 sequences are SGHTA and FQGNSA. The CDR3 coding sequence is TGTGCCAGCAGCTTAGCGCTTAGCGGGGTATACGAGCAGTACTTC. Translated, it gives CASSLALSGVYEQYF.

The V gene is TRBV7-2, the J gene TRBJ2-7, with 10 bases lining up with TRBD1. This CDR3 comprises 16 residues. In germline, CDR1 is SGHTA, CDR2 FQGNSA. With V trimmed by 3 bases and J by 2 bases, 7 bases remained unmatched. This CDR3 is CASSLGPGQGAYEQYF. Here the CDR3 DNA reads TGTGCCAGCAGCTTGGGCCCCGGACAGGGGGCCTACGAGCAGTACTTC.

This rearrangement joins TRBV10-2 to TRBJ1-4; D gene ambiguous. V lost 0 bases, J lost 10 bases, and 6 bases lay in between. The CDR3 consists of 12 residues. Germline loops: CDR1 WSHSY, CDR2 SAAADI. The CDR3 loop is CASSESGVKLFF. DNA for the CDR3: TGCGCCAGCAGTGAGTCCGGGGTAAAACTGTTTTTT.

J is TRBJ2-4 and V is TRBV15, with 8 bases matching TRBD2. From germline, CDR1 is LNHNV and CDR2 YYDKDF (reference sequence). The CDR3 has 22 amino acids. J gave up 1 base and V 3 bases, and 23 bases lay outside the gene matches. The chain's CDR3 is CATSSRGGRDERESRAKNIQYF. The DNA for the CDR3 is TGTGCCACCAGCAGCCGGGGGGGTCGGGATGAGCGGGAGAGCAGGGCCAAAAACATTCAGTACTTC.

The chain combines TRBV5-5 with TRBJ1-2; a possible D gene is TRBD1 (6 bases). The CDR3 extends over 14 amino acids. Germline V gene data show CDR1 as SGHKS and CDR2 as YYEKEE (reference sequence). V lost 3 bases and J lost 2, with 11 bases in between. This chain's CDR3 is CASSSQGLNYGYTF. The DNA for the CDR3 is TGTGCCAGCAGCTCTCAGGGGCTGAACTATGGCTACACCTTC.

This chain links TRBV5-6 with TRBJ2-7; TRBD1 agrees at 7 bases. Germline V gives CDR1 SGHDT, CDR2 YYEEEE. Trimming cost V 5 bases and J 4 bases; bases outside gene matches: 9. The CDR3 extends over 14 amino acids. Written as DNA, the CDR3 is TGTGCCAGCAGTCCTGGACAGGCCTTATACGAGCAGTACTTC. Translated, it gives CASSPGQALYEQYF.

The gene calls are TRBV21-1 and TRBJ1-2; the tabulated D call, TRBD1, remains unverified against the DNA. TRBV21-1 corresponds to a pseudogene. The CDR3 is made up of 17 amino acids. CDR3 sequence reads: CASSKALGQGTNYGYTF. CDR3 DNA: TGTGCCAGCAGCAAAGCGCTAGGACAGGGGACTAACTATGGCTACACCTTC.

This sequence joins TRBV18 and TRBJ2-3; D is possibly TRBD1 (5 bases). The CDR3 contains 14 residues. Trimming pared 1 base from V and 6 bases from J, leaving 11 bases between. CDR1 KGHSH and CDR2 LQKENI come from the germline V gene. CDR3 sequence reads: CASSPRQGGDTQYF. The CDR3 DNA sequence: TGTGCCAGCTCACCACGTCAGGGTGGCGATACGCAGTATTTT. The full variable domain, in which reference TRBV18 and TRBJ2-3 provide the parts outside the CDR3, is NAGVMQNPRHLVRRRGQEARLRCSPMKGHSHVYWYRQLPEEGLKFMVYLQKENIIDESGMPKERFSAEFPKEGPSILRIQQVVRGDSAAYFCASSPRQGGDTQYFGPGTRLTVL.

The CDR3 region is CASSPGQGRGETQYF. The CDR3 DNA reads as TGTGCCAGTAGCCCGGGACAGGGGAGGGGAGAGACCCAGTACTTC. The rearrangement joins TRBV19 to TRBJ2-5, with 10 bases aligning to TRBD1. V shed 6 bases and J 4 bases; nucleotides not matched to a gene: 8. CDR1 LNHDA and CDR2 SQIVND come from the germline V gene (reference sequence). The CDR3 covers 15 residues. The full variable domain, rest sourced from reference TRBV19 and TRBJ2-5, is DGGITQSPKYLFRKEGQNVTLSCEQNLNHDAMYWYRQDPGQGLRLIYYSQIVNDFQKGDIAEGYSVSREKKESFPLTVTSAQKNPTAFYLCASSPGQGRGETQYFGPGTRLLVL.

Here the CDR3 reads CASSRLQGTYNEQFF. The CDR3 bases are TGTGCCAGCAGCCGCTTACAGGGCACCTACAATGAGCAGTTCTTC. The J gene is TRBJ2-1, the V gene TRBV11-2; weak D call: TRBD1 (6 bases). V was trimmed by 5 bases and J by 2 bases, leaving 13 bases between them. Germline V gives CDR1 SGHAT, CDR2 FQNNGV. There are 15 residues in the CDR3. The whole variable domain, filled in from reference TRBV11-2 and TRBJ2-1, reads EAGVAQSPRYKIIEKRQSVAFWCNPISGHATLYWYQQILGQGPKLLIQFQNNGVVDDSQLPKDRFSAERLKGVDSTLKIQPAKLEDSAVYLCASSRLQGTYNEQFFGPGTRLTVL.

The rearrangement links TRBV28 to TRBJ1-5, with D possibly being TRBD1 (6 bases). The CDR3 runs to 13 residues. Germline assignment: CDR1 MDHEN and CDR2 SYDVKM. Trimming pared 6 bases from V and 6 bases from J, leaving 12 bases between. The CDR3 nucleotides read TGTGCCAGCAGCCCAGGGGTGAGTCAGCCCCAGCATTTT. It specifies CASSPGVSQPQHF.

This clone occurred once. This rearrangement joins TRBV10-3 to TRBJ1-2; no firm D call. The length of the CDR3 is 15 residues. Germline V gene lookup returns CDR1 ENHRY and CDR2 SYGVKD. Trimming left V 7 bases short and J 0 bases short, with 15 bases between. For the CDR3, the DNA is TGTGCCATCACTGATCGTCAGACTTCTAACTATGGCTACACCTTC. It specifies CAITDRQTSNYGYTF.

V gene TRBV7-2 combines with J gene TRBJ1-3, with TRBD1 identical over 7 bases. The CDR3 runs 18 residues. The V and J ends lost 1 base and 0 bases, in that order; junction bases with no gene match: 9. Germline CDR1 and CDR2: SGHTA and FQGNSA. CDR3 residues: CASSLGGTARVSGNTIYF. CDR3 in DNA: TGTGCCAGCAGCTTAGGGGGGACAGCCCGGGTCTCTGGAAACACCATATATTTT.

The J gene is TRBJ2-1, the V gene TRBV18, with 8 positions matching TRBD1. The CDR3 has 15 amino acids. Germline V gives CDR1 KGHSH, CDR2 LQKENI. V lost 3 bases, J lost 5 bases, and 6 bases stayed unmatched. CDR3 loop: CASSPGTGEDNEQFF. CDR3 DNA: TGTGCCAGCTCACCGGGGACAGGAGAAGACAATGAGCAGTTCTTC.

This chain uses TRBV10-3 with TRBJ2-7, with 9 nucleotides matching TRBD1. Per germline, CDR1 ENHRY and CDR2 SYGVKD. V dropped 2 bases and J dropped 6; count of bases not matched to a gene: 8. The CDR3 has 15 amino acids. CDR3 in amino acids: CAISERATGGGEQYF. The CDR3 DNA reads TGTGCCATCAGTGAGAGGGCAACAGGGGGCGGCGAGCAGTACTTC.

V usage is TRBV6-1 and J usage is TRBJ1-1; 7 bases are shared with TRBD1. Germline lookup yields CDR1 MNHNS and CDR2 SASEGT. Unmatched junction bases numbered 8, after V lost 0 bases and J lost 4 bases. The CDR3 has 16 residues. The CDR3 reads CASSEALRQGSTEAFF. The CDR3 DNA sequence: TGTGCCAGCAGTGAAGCGCTTCGACAGGGCAGCACTGAAGCTTTCTTT.

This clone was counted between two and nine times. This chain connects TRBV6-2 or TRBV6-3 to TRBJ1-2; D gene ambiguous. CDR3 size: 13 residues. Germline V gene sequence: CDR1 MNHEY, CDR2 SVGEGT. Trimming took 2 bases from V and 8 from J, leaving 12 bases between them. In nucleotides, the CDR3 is TGTGCCAGCAGTTACCGGGTAACGAAGGGCTACACCTTC. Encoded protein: CASSYRVTKGYTF.

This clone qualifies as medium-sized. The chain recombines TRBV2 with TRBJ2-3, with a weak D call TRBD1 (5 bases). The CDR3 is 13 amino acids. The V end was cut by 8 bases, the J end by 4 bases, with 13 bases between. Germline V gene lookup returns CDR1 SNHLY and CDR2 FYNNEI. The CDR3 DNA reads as TGTGCCAGCGGTAAGGGGTCGGCAGATACGCAGTATTTT. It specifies CASGKGSADTQYF. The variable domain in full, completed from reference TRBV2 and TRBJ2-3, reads EPEVTQTPSHQVTQMGQEVILRCVPISNHLYFYWYRQILGQKVEFLVSFYNNEISEKSEIFDDQFSVERPDGSNFTLKIRSTKLEDSAMYFCASGKGSADTQYFGPGTRLTVL.

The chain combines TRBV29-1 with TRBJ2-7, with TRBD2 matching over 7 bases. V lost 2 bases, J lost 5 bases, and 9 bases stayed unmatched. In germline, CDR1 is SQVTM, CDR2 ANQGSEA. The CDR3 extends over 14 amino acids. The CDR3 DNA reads TGCAGCGTTGAAAAGAAGGGGAGGGCCCACGAGCAGTACTTC. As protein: CSVEKKGRAHEQYF.

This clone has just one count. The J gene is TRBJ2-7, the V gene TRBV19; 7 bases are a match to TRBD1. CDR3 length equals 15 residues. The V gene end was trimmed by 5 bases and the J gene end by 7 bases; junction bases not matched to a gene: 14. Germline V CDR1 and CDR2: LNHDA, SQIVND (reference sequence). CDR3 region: CASSVRTGLLGEQYF. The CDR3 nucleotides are TGTGCCAGTAGTGTCAGGACAGGCCTCCTGGGGGAGCAGTACTTC.

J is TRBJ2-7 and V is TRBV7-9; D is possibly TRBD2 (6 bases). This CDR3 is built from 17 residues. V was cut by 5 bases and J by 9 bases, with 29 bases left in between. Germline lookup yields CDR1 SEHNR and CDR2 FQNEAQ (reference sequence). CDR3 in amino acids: CASSAVDVRDRTTGQYF. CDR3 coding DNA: TGTGCCAGCAGCGCCGTCGACGTTCGGGATCGGACTACGGGGCAGTACTTC. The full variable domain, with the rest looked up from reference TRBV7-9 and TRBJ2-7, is DTGVSQNPRHKITKRGQNVTFRCDPISEHNRLYWYRQTLGQGPEFLTYFQNEAQLEKSRLLSDRFSAERPKGSFSTLEIQRTEQGDSAMYLCASSAVDVRDRTTGQYFGPGTRLTVT.

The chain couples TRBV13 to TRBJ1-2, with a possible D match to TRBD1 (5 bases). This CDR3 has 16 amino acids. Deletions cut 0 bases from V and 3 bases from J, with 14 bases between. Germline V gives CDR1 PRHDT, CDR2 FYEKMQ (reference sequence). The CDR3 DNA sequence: TGTGCCAGCAGCTTAGGCCCGGGGGAAAGCTACTATGGCTACACCTTC. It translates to CASSLGPGESYYGYTF. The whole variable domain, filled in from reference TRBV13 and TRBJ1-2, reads AAGVIQSPRHLIKEKRETATLKCYPIPRHDTVYWYQQGPGQDPQFLISFYEKMQSDKGSIPDRFSAQQFSDYHSELNMSSLELGDSALYFCASSLGPGESYYGYTFGSGTRLTVV.

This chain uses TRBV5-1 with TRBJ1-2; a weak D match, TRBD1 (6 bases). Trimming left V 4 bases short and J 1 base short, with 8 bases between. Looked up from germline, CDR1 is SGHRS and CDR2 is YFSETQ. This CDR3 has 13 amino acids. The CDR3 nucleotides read TGCGCCAGCAGCCAGGACAGTAACTATGGCTACACCTTC. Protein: CASSQDSNYGYTF.

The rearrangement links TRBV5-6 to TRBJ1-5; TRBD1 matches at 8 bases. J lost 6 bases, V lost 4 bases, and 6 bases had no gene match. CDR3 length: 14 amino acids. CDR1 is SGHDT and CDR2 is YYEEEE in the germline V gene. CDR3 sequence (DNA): TGTGCCAGCAGCGTCGGACAGGGAAGTCAGCCCCAGCATTTT. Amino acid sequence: CASSVGQGSQPQHF.

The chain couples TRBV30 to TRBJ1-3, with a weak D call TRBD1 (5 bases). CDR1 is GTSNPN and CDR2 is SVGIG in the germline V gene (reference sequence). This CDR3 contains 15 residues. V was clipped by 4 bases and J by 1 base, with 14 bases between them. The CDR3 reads CAWNRIPGSGNTIYF. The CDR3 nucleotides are TGTGCCTGGAATAGAATCCCAGGGTCTGGAAACACCATATATTTT.